A selection of T cell receptor beta chains follows, all from one sample in a study of cytomegalovirus exposure and HLA in healthy donors. TCRdb keeps only in-frame clones here, not all; method: immunoSEQ multiplex PCR. There are 150,000 to 200,000 clones in the sample; roughly 75% occur only once, and around 8.3% lies in the top ten. Sequences were obtained from PBMCs. Receptors originate from a middle-aged woman in good health and CMV-seropositive. CDR3s include the opening cysteine and the closing phenylalanine or tryptophan. Fields, in order: V gene, J gene, clone size, D gene, CDR3 protein, CDR3 DNA. A D gene is named only where the DNA matches it firmly. Where a row states a size, it is once, few, many or the class of an expanded clone; other rows omit it.

V: TRBV5-4
J: TRBJ2-2
size: NA
D: NA
CDR3: CVSSLWGTGYTGELFF
DNA: TGTGTCAGCAGCCTATGGGGCACAGGGTATACCGGGGAGCTGTTTTTT

V: TRBV15
J: TRBJ2-7
size: NA
D: NA
CDR3: CATGRGRATYEQYF
DNA: TGTGCCACGGGTAGAGGCCGAGCCACCTACGAGCAGTACTTC

V: TRBV7-9
J: TRBJ1-1
size: NA
D: TRBD1
CDR3: CASSLRDQGAGEAFF
DNA: TGTGCCAGCAGCTTAAGAGACCAGGGGGCGGGTGAAGCTTTCTTT

V: TRBV19
J: TRBJ2-3
size: NA
D: TRBD2
CDR3: CASSSRREVSTDTQYF
DNA: TGTGCCAGTAGCTCTAGGCGGGAGGTTTCCACAGATACGCAGTATTTT

V: TRBV5-1
J: TRBJ2-5
size: NA
D: TRBD1
CDR3: CASSWTGEETQYF
DNA: TGCGCCAGCAGCTGGACAGGGGAAGAGACCCAGTACTTC

V: TRBV5-4
J: TRBJ1-5
size: NA
D: NA
CDR3: CASSLGGGGGNQPQHF
DNA: TGTGCCAGCAGCTTGGGGGGAGGGGGTGGCAATCAGCCCCAGCATTTT

V: TRBV7-9
J: TRBJ2-3
size: NA
D: NA
CDR3: CASSLGLRQGRDRTDTQYF
DNA: TGTGCCAGCAGCTTAGGCCTCCGACAGGGGAGGGACCGCACAGATACGCAGTATTTT

V: TRBV21-1
J: TRBJ1-5
size: NA
D: NA
CDR3: CASRPWGVDQPQHF
DNA: TGTGCCAGCAGGCCTTGGGGGGTCGATCAGCCCCAGCATTTT

V: TRBV7-2
J: TRBJ2-2
size: few
D: NA
CDR3: CASSLASVWTGELFF
DNA: TGTGCCAGCAGCTTAGCTAGCGTGTGGACCGGGGAGCTGTTTTTT

V: TRBV7-2
J: TRBJ2-2
size: NA
D: NA
CDR3: CASSLQGRTGELFF
DNA: TGTGCCAGCAGCTTGCAGGGGCGAACCGGGGAGCTGTTTTTT